This TCR beta chain was recorded in a study of identical twins. Study-wide results and limits: Possibly, invariant MAIT and iNKT cells partly confounded zero-insertion analyses.

After template switching added a universal primer site, the resulting cDNA carried unique molecular identifiers. A single record per CDR3 protein comes from TCRdb applying MiXCR to the 5' RACE reads. The sample shows 450,000 to 500,000 distinct CDR3 sequences, roughly an eighth of them seen only once. With regard to this clonotype: Its antigen is not identified.

These data were also filed under a second study, of yellow fever vaccine responses in identical twins.

The TCR was taken from a woman between 18 and 30 years old in good health. Material: CD4+ T cells sorted from blood.

This CDR3 reads CAIRAPPAYEQFF. The CDR3 region has the DNA TGTGCCATCAGGGCCCCTCCAGCCTATGAGCAGTTCTTC. The chain combines TRBV10-3 with TRBJ2-1; D call uncertain. The CDR3 runs to 13 residues. Trimming removed 6 bases at V and 8 bases at J, with 14 bases between. The germline V gene has CDR1 ENHRY and CDR2 SYGVKD.